The 3 T cell receptor beta chains below all came from one sample that was sequenced in a study of cytomegalovirus exposure and HLA in healthy donors. Amplification used 60 Vbeta primers and 13 Jbeta primers. Sequenced by immunoSEQ multiplex PCR; TCRdb stores in-frame clones only, minus some. The sample holds about 72,000 clones. The sequencing sample was made of PBMCs. These receptors all come from a woman in her thirties or forties in good health and CMV-seropositive.

The J gene is TRBJ1-2, the V gene TRBV6-5; D possibly corresponds to TRBD1 (6 bases). The CDR3 has 14 residues. V lost 0 bases to trimming and J lost 4 bases, with 9 bases between them. CDR1 is MNHEY, CDR2 SVGAGI, per germline. The CDR3 region is CASSYSRGVYGYTF. The CDR3 DNA is TGTGCCAGCAGTTACTCCAGGGGAGTCTATGGCTACACCTTC.

V is TRBV2 and J is TRBJ2-4; TRBD2 might be the D (6 bases). Per the germline V gene, CDR1 is SNHLY and CDR2 is FYNNEI. The CDR3 is made up of 15 amino acids. V was clipped by 6 bases and J by 2 bases, with 14 bases between them. The CDR3 DNA reads as TGTGCCAGCAGGCCGGGACTCTTATCCAAAAACATTCAGTACTTC. This encodes CASRPGLLSKNIQYF.

The chain employs TRBV7-9 and TRBJ1-1; D not resolved. Trimming stripped 5 bases from V and 7 bases from J, with 8 bases between. The CDR3 contains 11 residues. From germline, CDR1 is SEHNR and CDR2 FQNEAQ (reference sequence). The CDR3 here is CASSQQLEAFF. DNA for the CDR3: TGTGCCAGCAGCCAACAGCTTGAAGCTTTCTTT.